A selection of T cell receptor beta chains follows, all from one sample in a study of beta chain features in type 1 diabetes. Assay used: immunoSEQ multiplex PCR; TCRdb lists only in-frame clones, some missing. The sample includes under 300,000 clones, about 23% of them seen just once. Material: naive CD4+ T cells from blood. The receptors were sampled from a woman between 25 and 40 years old with type 1 diabetes. CDR3s leave out the opening cysteine and the closing phenylalanine or tryptophan.

J gene	V gene	CDR3 protein
TRBJ1-4	TRBV30	AWSVLGEKLF
TRBJ2-3	TRBV18	ASSPGTSSTDTQY
TRBJ2-3	TRBV2	ASSEALFVSDSTDTQY
TRBJ2-5	TRBV5-6	ASSNGQGETQY
TRBJ1-1	TRBV18	ASSPPLTEAF
TRBJ2-3	TRBV25-1	ASSRTGGQDTQY
TRBJ2-7	TRBV7-2	ASSSSWGVEQY
TRBJ1-5	TRBV18	ASSPAAEQPQH
TRBJ2-2	TRBV5-1	ASTYSGRVSTGELF
TRBJ2-1	TRBV29-1	SVVGDRGYNEQF
TRBJ2-3	TRBV28	ASSPAGTGLADTQY
TRBJ2-3	TRBV30	AWSPGGRGLSDTQY
TRBJ2-1	TRBV15	ATSPGTSGSIDEQF
TRBJ1-3	TRBV25-1	ASGQGGSGNTIY
TRBJ1-5	TRBV10-1	ASSEMGQGVQPQH
TRBJ2-1	TRBV25-1	ASSTTSGRAIEQF
TRBJ2-1	TRBV29-1	SVEGSSGPYNEQF
TRBJ2-1	TRBV30	AWHGRARANEQF
TRBJ2-3	TRBV5-4	ASSDLRVRDSSTDTQY
TRBJ2-4	TRBV4-1	ASSLPLGLVRY
TRBJ2-1	TRBV30	AWSVLAGVNEQF
TRBJ2-3	TRBV4-1	ASSPQTGRPDTQY
TRBJ2-7	TRBV19	ASSISPGLEVGQY
TRBJ2-5	TRBV5-1	ASSGATSGSQETQY
TRBJ2-1	TRBV7-6	ASSLALGLMYNEQF
TRBJ2-7	TRBV11-2	ASSYSLREQY
TRBJ2-7	TRBV30	AWGQLDEQY
TRBJ1-2	TRBV2	ASSPQGPGGYT
TRBJ2-5	TRBV29-1	SGSGGTGVETQY
TRBJ2-3	TRBV19	ASSIQNTDTQY
TRBJ2-1	TRBV15	ATRGGGTYNEQF
TRBJ2-1	TRBV5-4	ASSSGIQTGGVYNEQF
TRBJ1-5	TRBV2	ASVGTVNQPQH
TRBJ1-1	TRBV30	AWWEPQDTEAF